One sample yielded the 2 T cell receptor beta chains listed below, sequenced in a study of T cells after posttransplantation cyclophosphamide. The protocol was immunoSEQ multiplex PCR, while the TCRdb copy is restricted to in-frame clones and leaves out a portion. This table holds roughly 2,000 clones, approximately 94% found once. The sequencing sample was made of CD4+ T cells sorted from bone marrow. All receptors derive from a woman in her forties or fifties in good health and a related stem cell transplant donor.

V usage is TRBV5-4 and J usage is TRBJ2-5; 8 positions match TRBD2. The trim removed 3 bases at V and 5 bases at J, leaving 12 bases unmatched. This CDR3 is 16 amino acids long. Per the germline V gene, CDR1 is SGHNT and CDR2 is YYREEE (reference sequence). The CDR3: CASSSEPRGALETQYF. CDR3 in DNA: TGTGCCAGCAGCTCTGAACCGCGGGGGGCCTTGGAGACCCAGTACTTC.

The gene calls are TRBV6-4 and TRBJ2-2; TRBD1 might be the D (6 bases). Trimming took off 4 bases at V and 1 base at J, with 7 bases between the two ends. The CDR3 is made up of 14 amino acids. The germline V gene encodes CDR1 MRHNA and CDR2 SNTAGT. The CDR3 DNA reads TGTGCCAGCAGTGTGGACAGGAACACCGGGGAGCTGTTTTTT. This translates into CASSVDRNTGELFF.